A single sample is the source of the 26 T cell receptor beta chains below, sequenced in a study of OX40 agonist ivuxolimab in advanced cancers. The data were produced by immunoSEQ multiplex PCR, yet TCRdb's version contains in-frame clones alone and is incomplete. The sample yields tens of thousands of clones, about nine tenths seen once. Sample: CD4+ or CD8+ T cells sorted from blood, taken in a trial of the OX40 agonist ivuxolimab. These receptors came from an adult with an advanced solid tumor such as melanoma, head and neck, liver or kidney cancer.

This rearrangement joins TRBV5-1 to TRBJ1-1; D gene ambiguous. This CDR3 is 13 amino acids long. Germline loops: CDR1 SGHRS, CDR2 YFSETQ. With 2 bases removed from V and 5 bases from J, the gap between germline ends came to 10 bases. The CDR3 is CASSFAAETEAFF. CDR3 DNA sequence: TGCGCCAGCAGCTTTGCAGCGGAGACTGAAGCTTTCTTT.

The rearrangement joins TRBV9 to TRBJ2-7; D tentatively reads TRBD1 or TRBD2 (5 bases each). Germline lookup yields CDR1 SGDLS and CDR2 YYNGEE. V gave up 4 bases and J gave up 2 bases, with 16 bases separating them. The CDR3 sequence is 15 residues long. Here the CDR3 reads CASSSGSGTTYEQYF. The CDR3 bases are TGTGCCAGCAGCTCAGGGTCCGGGACCACCTACGAGCAGTACTTC. Full variable domain (outside the CDR3, taken from reference TRBV9 and TRBJ2-7): DSGVTQTPKHLITATGQRVTLRCSPRSGDLSVYWYQQSLDQGLQFLIQYYNGEERAKGNILERFSAQQFPDLHSELNLSSLELGDSALYFCASSSGSGTTYEQYFGPGTRLTVT.

The V call is TRBV18, the J call TRBJ2-3, with TRBD2 matching 11 bases. After removal of 5 bases from V and 0 bases from J, the junction contained 7 bases not matched to a gene. Germline-derived CDR1 and CDR2 are KGHSH and LQKENI. This CDR3 has 17 residues. As DNA, the CDR3 is TGTGCCAGCTCAGGACTAGCGGGTTCATCTAGCACAGATACGCAGTATTTT. It is translated as CASSGLAGSSSTDTQYF.

This chain joins TRBV19 and TRBJ1-1, with TRBD1 matching over 7 bases. The CDR3 runs 13 residues. Germline CDR1 and CDR2: LNHDA and SQIVND (reference sequence). V lost 5 bases to trimming and J lost 1 base; unmatched junction nucleotides: 1. Here the CDR3 DNA reads TGTGCCAGTAGTCACAGGGGGAACACTGAAGCTTTCTTT. Translated, it gives CASSHRGNTEAFF.

The chain joins TRBV6-6 to TRBJ2-7; 7 nucleotides line up with TRBD1. V trimming: 2 bases; J trimming: 3 bases; junction bases outside the gene matches: 4. Germline V gives CDR1 MNHNY, CDR2 SVGAGI (reference sequence). The CDR3 is 14 residues long. CDR3 region: CASSYSQGDYEQYF. CDR3 bases: TGTGCCAGCAGTTACAGTCAGGGGGACTACGAGCAGTACTTC.

J is TRBJ1-1 and V is TRBV5-1; TRBD1 aligns across 7 bases. The CDR3 spans 12 residues. CDR1 is SGHRS, CDR2 YFSETQ, per germline. V shed 4 bases and J 11 bases; nucleotides not matched to a gene: 8. The CDR3 sequence is CASSTGDSVAFF. DNA of the CDR3: TGCGCCAGCAGCACAGGGGACAGCGTCGCTTTCTTT.

The V call is TRBV6-1, the J call TRBJ2-3; 8 bases agree with TRBD2. The junction had 6 bases not matched to a gene; V was cut back by 4 bases and J by 6 bases. Germline values: CDR1 MNHNS, CDR2 SASEGT. This CDR3 contains 14 residues. Here the CDR3 reads CASSATGGVDTQYF. As DNA, the CDR3 is TGTGCCAGCAGTGCAACGGGAGGGGTGGATACGCAGTATTTT.

The CDR3 nucleotides read TGTGCCACCAGCTCCCGGTCCGGCGCCGGGTACAATGAGCAGTTCTTC. It translates to CATSSRSGAGYNEQFF. The chain employs TRBV15 and TRBJ2-1; no clear D. Germline V gene lookup returns CDR1 LNHNV and CDR2 YYDKDF (reference sequence). The CDR3 loop spans 16 amino acids. Trimming took 5 bases from V and 4 from J, leaving 18 bases between them.

This chain joins TRBV27 and TRBJ2-3; the match to TRBD1 covers 10 bases. The CDR3 sequence is 14 residues long. Germline CDR1 is MNHEY and CDR2 is SMNVEV (reference sequence). The V gene end was trimmed by 10 bases and the J gene end by 2 bases; junction bases not matched to a gene: 6. For the CDR3, the DNA is TGTGCCAATGAGACAGGGGGCCCCACAGATACGCAGTATTTT. This codes for CANETGGPTDTQYF.

The V gene is TRBV30, the J gene TRBJ2-4; D is unresolved. The CDR3 sequence is 12 residues long. Germline-derived CDR1 and CDR2 are GTSNPN and SVGIG (reference sequence). The V and J ends lost 2 bases and 10 bases respectively, with 12 bases between them. CDR3 DNA sequence: TGTGCCTGGAGTCCCTCCTCCCCTATTCAGTACTTC. It codes for CAWSPSSPIQYF.

The CDR3 sequence is CASSLQGEGYTF. CDR3 in DNA: TGTGCCAGCAGCTTGCAGGGAGAAGGCTACACCTTC. This rearrangement joins TRBV7-3 to TRBJ1-2, with TRBD1 as a possible D gene (5 bases). The CDR3 extends over 12 amino acids. The V gene's germline CDR1 is SGHTA and CDR2 FQGTGA. V lost 3 bases and J lost 8, with 10 bases in between.

The chain carries TRBV19 and TRBJ1-2; TRBD1 matches 7 bases. In germline, CDR1 is LNHDA, CDR2 SQIVND (reference sequence). The V gene end was trimmed by 6 bases and the J gene end by 4 bases; junction bases not matched to a gene: 14. CDR3 size: 16 residues. In nucleotides, the CDR3 is TGTGCCAGTAGCAACCAGGGGACAGCCCGAGCCTATGGCTACACCTTC. It yields the protein CASSNQGTARAYGYTF.

This chain links TRBV11-2 with TRBJ2-5; 11 bases are a match to TRBD2. Trimming at V came to 1 base and at J to 6 bases, leaving 10 bases not matched to a gene. Per the germline V gene, CDR1 is SGHAT and CDR2 is FQNNGV. This CDR3 is 17 amino acids long. The CDR3 coding sequence is TGTGCCAGCAGCTTAGTGGGGCTAGCGGGGGGCCAGAAGACCCAGTACTTC. Translated: CASSLVGLAGGQKTQYF.

The rearrangement joins TRBV9 to TRBJ2-3, with 7 bases fitting TRBD2. The CDR3 is 15 amino acids. The V gene's germline CDR1 is SGDLS and CDR2 YYNGEE. J lost 0 bases, V lost 3 bases, and 4 bases had no gene match. The CDR3 is CASSAGTTSTDTQYF. The CDR3 DNA reads as TGTGCCAGCAGCGCCGGGACTACTAGCACAGATACGCAGTATTTT.

The V call is TRBV19, the J call TRBJ2-5; tentatively, D is TRBD1 (5 bases). Trimming took off 5 bases at V and 3 bases at J, with 7 bases between the two ends. Germline CDR1 is LNHDA and CDR2 is SQIVND (reference sequence). The CDR3 has 12 residues. CDR3 sequence: CASSSGKETQYF. CDR3 DNA sequence: TGTGCCAGTAGTTCAGGGAAAGAGACCCAGTACTTC. The whole variable domain, filled in from reference TRBV19 and TRBJ2-5, reads DGGITQSPKYLFRKEGQNVTLSCEQNLNHDAMYWYRQDPGQGLRLIYYSQIVNDFQKGDIAEGYSVSREKKESFPLTVTSAQKNPTAFYLCASSSGKETQYFGPGTRLLVL.

The V call is TRBV19, the J call TRBJ1-1; no clear D. CDR1 and CDR2 from the germline V gene are LNHDA and SQIVND (reference sequence). The CDR3 contains 14 residues. Trimming stripped 3 bases from V and 4 bases from J, with 12 bases between. The CDR3 region has the DNA TGTGCCAGTAGTATGGTGTGGTCATTCACTGAAGCTTTCTTT. Translation: CASSMVWSFTEAFF.

The chain recombines TRBV18 with TRBJ1-6, with 7 bases fitting TRBD1. The V gene's germline CDR1 is KGHSH and CDR2 LQKENI. The CDR3 consists of 15 residues. J gave up 7 bases and V 3 bases, and 6 bases lay outside the gene matches. DNA for the CDR3: TGTGCCAGCTCACCGAACGACAGGGCGAATTCACCCCTCCACTTT. Amino acids: CASSPNDRANSPLHF.

The rearrangement joins TRBV5-1 to TRBJ1-2; no definite D call. Germline-derived CDR1 and CDR2 are SGHRS and YFSETQ. Trimming pared 5 bases from V and 6 bases from J, leaving 14 bases between. The CDR3 is made up of 13 amino acids. In DNA, the CDR3 is TGCGCCAGCAGTCCCCAGTATGAGAATGGCTACACCTTC. Translating gives CASSPQYENGYTF.

The CDR3 DNA reads as TGTGCCAGCAGTGAGGCTCCCAGTACGCAGTATTTT. Translating it yields CASSEAPSTQYF. The chain recombines TRBV6-1 with TRBJ2-3; D not certain. The germline V gene encodes CDR1 MNHNS and CDR2 SASEGT. This CDR3 is 12 amino acids long. V dropped 3 bases and J dropped 8 bases, with 9 bases sitting between them.

The V gene is TRBV7-9, the J gene TRBJ1-1; D gene unclear. V gave up 3 bases and J gave up 4 bases, with 12 bases separating them. This CDR3 is built from 14 residues. Germline CDR1 SEHNR, CDR2 FQNEAQ (reference sequence). CDR3 coding DNA: TGTGCCAGCAGCTTCGAGGGAATCCCCACTGAAGCTTTCTTT. Translating it yields CASSFEGIPTEAFF.

The rearrangement links TRBV5-1 to TRBJ2-7, with D possibly TRBD1 on 6 matching bases. The V end was cut by 0 bases, the J end by 5 bases, with 15 bases between. The CDR3 contains 15 residues. From germline, CDR1 is SGHRS and CDR2 YFSETQ. The CDR3 nucleotides read TGCGCCAGCAGCTTGGCCACAGGGAGTATGAACGAGCAGTACTTC. This gives the protein CASSLATGSMNEQYF.

This clone was picked up a small number of times. V is TRBV30 and J is TRBJ1-5; D gene ambiguous. V shed 4 bases and J shed 3 bases, with 10 bases lying between them. CDR1 is GTSNPN, CDR2 SVGIG, per germline (reference sequence). The CDR3 has 13 amino acids. For the CDR3, the DNA is TGTGCCTGGAACATAGGGAACAATCAGCCCCAGCATTTT. Translated, it gives CAWNIGNNQPQHF.

The chain has TRBV5-4 and TRBJ2-1; possible D gene TRBD1, 7 bases. The germline V gene has CDR1 SGHNT and CDR2 YYREEE (reference sequence). This CDR3 spans 15 amino acids. Trimming took off 3 bases at V and 5 bases at J, with 15 bases between the two ends. The chain's CDR3 is CASSSGQEGDNEQFF. The CDR3 DNA follows: TGTGCCAGCAGCTCCGGACAGGAGGGCGACAATGAGCAGTTCTTC.

The chain carries TRBV11-2 and TRBJ2-3; 8 bases map to TRBD1. Trimming removed 5 bases from V and 4 bases from J; junction bases left unmatched: 8. The CDR3 sequence is 15 residues long. CDR1 and CDR2 (germline): SGHAT, FQNNGV. CDR3 DNA sequence: TGTGCCAGCAGCCGAGGACAGGGAGGACCAGATACGCAGTATTTT. It codes for CASSRGQGGPDTQYF.

V usage is TRBV5-1 and J usage is TRBJ2-7; 8 bases map to TRBD2. With 4 bases clipped from V and 3 bases from J, the junction kept 6 bases outside the gene matches. Per germline, CDR1 SGHRS and CDR2 YFSETQ. The CDR3 runs to 14 residues. CDR3 bases: TGCGCCAGCAGCACCGGACTAGCCTACTACGAGCAGTACTTC. Amino acids: CASSTGLAYYEQYF.

This chain links TRBV11-2 with TRBJ2-7, with D possibly being TRBD2 (7 bases). CDR3 length equals 16 residues. Trimming removed 1 base at V and 2 bases at J, with 15 bases between. CDR1 is SGHAT, CDR2 FQNNGV, per germline. CDR3 sequence (DNA): TGTGCCAGCAGCTTAGGTCATCGGGGGGCGGCCTACGAGCAGTACTTC. Its translation: CASSLGHRGAAYEQYF.